This T cell receptor (beta chain) is from a study of blood T cells in healthy people across ages. This CDR3 has 16 residues. The V gene's germline CDR1 is LGHNA and CDR2 YNFKEQ. The junction had 9 bases not matched to a gene; V was cut back by 4 bases and J by 2 bases. Donors ranged from roughly 6 to 90 years old and were healthy Caucasians in Russia. This clonotype was observed a handful of times. Its antigen is unknown. Overall study results and limits: Older individuals had lower TCR beta diversity per million T cells (the decline was roughly linear). There were more naive CD4+ cells and higher diversity in long-lived donors than in aged donors.

It was with a sample-barcoded 5' primer and a J-beta primer mix that a second PCR of roughly 7 to 12 cycles was run. TCRdb analysed the 5' RACE reads with MiXCR anew, one entry per CDR3 protein. This sample has 800,000 to 1,000,000 distinct CDR3 sequences; about 48% occur once, and the top ten carry about an eighth. The clonotype was recovered from a man aged 25 to 40 in good health. Sequencing used blood. The rearrangement links TRBV4-2 to TRBJ2-7, with TRBD1 matching over 9 bases. The CDR3 sequence is CASSPYRDRDTYEQYF. In nucleotides, the CDR3 is TGTGCCAGCAGCCCATACCGGGACAGGGATACCTACGAGCAGTACTTC.